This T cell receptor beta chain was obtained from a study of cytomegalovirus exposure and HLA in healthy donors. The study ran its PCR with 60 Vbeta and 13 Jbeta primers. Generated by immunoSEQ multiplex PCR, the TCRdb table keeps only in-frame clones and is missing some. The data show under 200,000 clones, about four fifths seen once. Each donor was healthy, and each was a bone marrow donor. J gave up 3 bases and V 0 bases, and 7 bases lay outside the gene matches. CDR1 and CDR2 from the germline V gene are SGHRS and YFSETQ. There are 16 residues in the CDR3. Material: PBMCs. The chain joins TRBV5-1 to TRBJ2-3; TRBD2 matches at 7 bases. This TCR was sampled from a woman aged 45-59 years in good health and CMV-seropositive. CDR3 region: CASSLGGSGRTDTQYF. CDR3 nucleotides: TGCGCCAGCAGCTTGGGGGGTAGCGGGCGAACAGATACGCAGTATTTT.